A selection of T cell receptor beta chains follows, all from one sample in a study of T cell responses to AZD1222 COVID-19 vaccine. Method: immunoSEQ multiplex PCR; TCRdb's copy keeps in-frame clones and lacks some. The table has around 100,000 clones, more than 75% seen once. Sequenced here: peripheral blood, sampled on day 0 of MenACWY control vaccination. These TCRs come from an adult in good health. CDR3s include the opening cysteine and the closing phenylalanine or tryptophan. Each record gives: clone size, V gene, D gene, J gene, CDR3 protein, CDR3 DNA. A D gene is named only where the DNA matches it firmly. Some rows have no size entry. The others give once, few or many, or a class for an expanded clone.

.	TRBV11-2	.	TRBJ1-2	CASSGAGYYGYTF	TGTGCCAGCAGTGGGGCAGGCTACTATGGCTACACCTTC
.	TRBV29-1	.	TRBJ1-1	CSVDLSGLNTEAFF	TGCAGCGTTGATTTGTCAGGCCTGAACACTGAAGCTTTCTTT
few	TRBV4-3	TRBD1	TRBJ2-2	CASSQDLGTGAGELFF	TGCGCCAGCAGCCAAGACCTCGGGACAGGGGCCGGGGAGCTGTTTTTT
.	TRBV2	TRBD2	TRBJ2-5	CASSEAHPGLADQETQYF	TGTGCCAGCAGTGAAGCGCATCCGGGACTAGCGGACCAAGAGACCCAGTACTTC
few	TRBV7-2	TRBD1	TRBJ1-4	CASSQTGPTNEKLFF	TGTGCCAGCAGCCAGACAGGGCCAACTAATGAAAAACTGTTTTTT
.	TRBV7-9	.	TRBJ2-2	CASSPVAAGELFF	TGTGCCAGCAGCCCAGTAGCGGCCGGGGAGCTGTTTTTT
.	TRBV15	.	TRBJ2-5	CATSRQRAQETQYF	TGTGCCACCAGCAGACAACGCGCCCAAGAGACCCAGTACTTC
.	TRBV6-1	TRBD2	TRBJ2-5	CASSEYWGGRIAGGQETQYF	TGTGCCAGCAGTGAATACTGGGGCGGGAGGATAGCGGGAGGCCAAGAGACCCAGTACTTC
.	TRBV11-2	.	TRBJ1-2	CASSLAGSSYGYTF	TGTGCCAGCAGCTTAGCGGGATCTTCCTATGGCTACACCTTC
.	TRBV7-2	.	TRBJ2-2	CASSPLRGNTGELFF	TGTGCCAGCAGCCCTCTAAGGGGAAACACCGGGGAGCTGTTTTTT
.	TRBV7-2	TRBD1	TRBJ1-2	CASSFTGRGRGYTF	TGTGCCAGCAGCTTTACTGGCAGGGGGCGCGGCTACACCTTC
.	TRBV3-1/TRBV3-2	.	TRBJ2-1	CASSPPAALDSDEDNEQFF	TGTGCCAGCAGCCCACCGGCGGCCCTGGACTCAGATGAGGACAATGAGCAGTTCTTC
.	TRBV18	TRBD2	TRBJ2-5	CASSSAGGLQETQYF	TGTGCCAGCTCATCAGCGGGAGGTCTGCAAGAGACCCAGTACTTC
.	TRBV18	.	TRBJ2-7	CASSPSGRSSYEQYF	TGTGCCAGCTCACCATCGGGCCGGAGCTCCTACGAGCAGTACTTC
.	TRBV9	.	TRBJ2-5	CARRARGVGETQYF	TGTGCCCGCCGCGCCAGGGGGGTCGGGGAGACCCAGTACTTC
.	TRBV18	TRBD1	TRBJ1-2	CASSISGQGALWGYTF	TGTGCCAGCTCGATCTCGGGACAGGGGGCACTATGGGGCTACACCTTC
.	TRBV24-1	.	TRBJ1-1	CATSGGGLQGFTEAFF	TGTGCCACCAGTGGGGGGGGGCTACAAGGGTTCACTGAAGCTTTCTTT
.	TRBV10-3	.	TRBJ1-2	CAISSTANYGYTF	TGTGCCATCAGTTCTACTGCTAACTATGGCTACACCTTC
once	TRBV28	.	TRBJ1-2	CASSFYSGYGYTF	TGTGCCAGCAGTTTCTATTCTGGGTATGGCTACACCTTC
.	TRBV7-2	.	TRBJ1-3	CASSLGDSGNTIYF	TGTGCCAGCAGCCTAGGCGATTCTGGAAACACCATATATTTT
.	TRBV21-1	.	TRBJ1-3	CASSKVLLARF	TGTGCCAGCAGCAAAGTCTTACTGGCCCGCTTT
.	TRBV6-6	.	TRBJ2-2	CASSWDGELFF	TGTGCCAGCAGTTGGGACGGGGAGCTGTTTTTT
.	TRBV6-1	TRBD1	TRBJ2-7	CASSEASWTGTSYEQYF	TGTGCCAGCAGTGAAGCTTCTTGGACAGGAACCTCCTACGAGCAGTACTTC
.	TRBV29-1	.	TRBJ2-3	CSVGRREVGTDTQYF	TGCAGCGTTGGCCGCAGGGAGGTTGGGACAGATACGCAGTATTTT
.	TRBV9	.	TRBJ1-4	CASSVSPAQVEKLFF	TGTGCCAGCAGCGTAAGCCCCGCCCAGGTTGAAAAACTGTTTTTT
.	TRBV10-2	.	TRBJ1-4	CASSESGAPNEKLFF	TGCGCCAGCAGTGAGTCGGGGGCCCCTAATGAAAAACTGTTTTTT